This TCR beta chain emerged from a study of cytomegalovirus exposure and HLA in healthy donors (dated by TCRdb to about 2017). About the full investigation: According to an earlier analysis of around 600 of the donors, 150 million to 200 million T cells yielded 95 million to 140 million unique TCR beta sequences and approximately 300 Gb of sequence data. An early release that covered about 600 HLA-typed donors contained approximately 300 gigabases of sequencing data and tens of millions of unique TCR sequences. Of the roughly 400 genotyped donors, 75% to 85% were placed in the genetic ancestry cluster associated with self-reported Caucasian donors. The study aimed to test whether cataloging public T cell receptors could reveal signatures of past pathogen exposure. The study used immunosequencing to profile the T cell repertoires of several hundred subjects and linked those repertoires to cytomegalovirus serostatus. Along with the roughly 670-subject first cohort, a separate validation cohort of about 110 different subjects was used. To predict cytomegalovirus infection status, the study brought together high-throughput TCR immunosequencing, statistical association of individual TCRs with disease status, and machine learning. A later analysis re-analyzed previously published TCR beta repertoires from roughly 690 donors and added high-resolution HLA genotyping to study TCR occurrence patterns. Rather than using new phenotypic data, the later analysis identified candidate immune exposures from TCR beta sequences and from how often those sequences occurred across donors. An earlier analysis of approximately 630 of the donors applied high-throughput TCR beta sequencing to assess whether each TCR beta V gene segment acted as functional or pseudogenic. Donor age, sex, ethnicity and CMV serostatus were collected together with the repertoire data. Genome-wide SNP genotypes for about three fifths of the 666 donors were used in a later genetic analysis, which treated that subset as a discovery cohort. All discovery cohort repertoires had been generated on a single sequencing platform. HLA typing included class I and class II loci at four-digit resolution. Typing coverage differed by locus: A, B, C, DRB1 and DQB1 were typed in about 629-640 donors, DQA1 in about 550, DPA1 in approximately 600, and DPB1 in roughly 450. Several DR-DQ haplotypes were treated as single units for association and clustering because of strong linkage in the cohort. On average, roughly 240,000 unique TCR beta nucleotide sequences were sequenced per donor among several hundred genotyped donors of the cohort, with around 19% of those sequences being non-productive.

The study at large found these results: Because counts were too low, more than 15 rarely observed V segments, including chromosome 9 orphons, were left out of the earlier analysis of roughly 600 of the donors. The classifier was reported to diagnose cytomegalovirus status with high specificity and sensitivity in both the original and validation cohorts. In vitro tests confirmed that a few of the cytomegalovirus-associated TCR beta chains recognize cytomegalovirus antigens. Most TCR sequences were seen in very few donors, while some public TCRs were found in many individuals. Correlated functional status among segregating V segments might reflect linkage disequilibrium, but an unknown experimental factor could not be ruled out. An earlier analysis of approximately 500 of the donors showed that most TCR beta V segments appeared in productive rearrangements either about 87% or about 30% of the time, which broadly matched IMGT annotations. A further reported finding was that TCR beta sequences accurately predicted the HLA-A and HLA-B alleles for most subjects in the first cohort. Most CMV-associated TCR beta chains appeared to be HLA-restricted in a later analysis, and the HLA associations seemed to be driven largely by CMV exposure. Compared with the approximately 720-donor mean, donors in an Asian-associated ancestry cluster had fewer N-insertions in productive TCRs, according to a later genetic analysis. In this cohort, only TCR beta chains were sequenced, and detectable features were limited by the absence of alpha or paired-chain data. A total of roughly 160 TCR beta chains were listed by the study as associated with cytomegalovirus. The sequencing pipeline was judged likely to have produced a cluster of highly shared sequence variants as a technical artifact. Presence/absence analyses assumed roughly uniform sequencing depth across donors, an assumption that may not hold. An association between a missense DCLRE1C variant and V-gene and J-gene trimming of TCR beta chains was found in a later genetic analysis and replicated in an independent cohort. Some IMGT-functional V segments, including TRBV6-2 and TRBV6-3, could not be distinguished by the 87-base-pair reads and were therefore excluded. A later analysis reported that several top co-occurrence clusters appeared linked to parvovirus B19, influenza, CMV and Epstein-Barr virus. According to a later analysis, TCR association rates differed among HLA loci, with DRB1 alleles showing the most associated TCRs and HLA-C alleles showing the fewest. Strong co-occurrence of HLA alleles, especially DR and DQ, made assigning TCR associations to individual alleles difficult. CMV serostatus was the only immune exposure information available for the cohort. According to the authors, the approach could potentially be generalized to other disease states and immunological phenotypes. A later analysis found that HLA-associated TCR beta chains were more clonally expanded and had lower generation probabilities than equally common non-associated chains. Because HLA typing was unavailable for some donors at each locus, only the typed subset was used in association tests. At a false discovery rate of 0.05, a later analysis linked 15,000 to 20,000 TCR beta sequences to specific HLA alleles.

Sequences MNHNS (CDR1) and SASEGT (CDR2) are obtained from the germline V gene. Its CDR3 holds 16 amino acids, cysteine through phenylalanine. The only DNA kept is the CDR3, 48 bases in frame from the first base. Deletion took 0 bases off V and 4 bases off J, with a span of 15 bases between the germline ends. The cohort consisted of 650 to 700 healthy bone marrow donors. Cohort members were all nominally healthy when sampled, although unrecorded immune exposures were likely present. The donor was CMV seropositive and was included in the group of 250 to 350 seropositive cohort members. A peripheral blood sample was collected from each donor, and TCR beta sequencing was performed on peripheral blood mononuclear cells. The Qiagen DNeasy Blood Extraction Kit was used to extract genomic DNA from the blood cell samples. As concerns this clone: Its binding antigen is unknown. Base qualities are missing; no much larger clone stands one base away.

Libraries were prepared through the immunoSEQ multiplex PCR assay. A mixture of 60 forward primers for TCR Vbeta segments and 13 reverse primers for TCR Jbeta segments was used in the multiplex PCR. A multiplex PCR assay on genomic DNA amplified the CDR3 region of rearranged TCR beta genes. The Illumina HiSeq System was used to sequence the amplified TCR beta libraries as 87-base-pair reads. The study's processing was this. A later analysis counted about 80 million unique TCR beta chains across the 690 or so repertoires, and roughly 11 million of these chains were shared by at least two donors. A nearest-neighbor algorithm error-corrected the raw reads and collapsed the reads into unique sequences, merging closely related sequences to remove PCR and sequencing errors. To assign V, D and J gene segments, CDR3 sequences were aligned to IMGT reference sequences. Each retained sequence needed at least a six-nucleotide match to both a V gene segment and a J gene segment. Rearrangements were classified as productive when the CDR3 lacked stop codons and remained in frame with V and J, and all other rearrangements were classified as non-productive. CDR3 was defined according to IMGT convention as the region running from the second conserved V-encoded cysteine to the conserved J-encoded phenylalanine. In an earlier analysis of 500 to 650 of the donors, sequences lacking an unambiguous match to a single V gene segment were excluded. In an earlier analysis of about 590 of the donors, a V segment was called functional when productive rearrangements were above 56.7%, and segregating when the standard deviation between donors exceeded 5%. A statistical classification framework was developed to diagnose cytomegalovirus status using the catalog of TCR beta chain sequences. In a later analysis, V and J genes were assigned by comparing TCR nucleotide sequences against IMGT/GENE-DB human TR gene sequences. The TCRdist pipeline was used in a later analysis to assign CDR3 sequences and most-parsimonious VDJ recombination scenarios. In a later analysis, every TCR beta chain was defined by the combination of its CDR3 amino acid sequence and its V-gene family, and reads without a unique V-gene family were dropped. A later analysis removed 450 to 600 highly shared, low-generation-probability nucleotide sequences to deal with suspected cross-contamination and a sequencing artifact. A later analysis calculated a clonal expansion index for each public chain from normalized within-repertoire ranks of inferred template counts. In a later analysis, generation probabilities were computed using a VDJ recombination model fitted to out-of-frame rearrangements, and the results were checked against IGoR. A later analysis scored TCR-TCR, TCR-HLA and TCR-CMV co-occurrence with hypergeometric tests, applying a repertoire-size bias correction to TCR pairs. False discovery rates were estimated in a later analysis by permuting HLA or CMV assignments 20 times. In a later analysis, co-occurring TCRs were grouped using DBSCAN, and TCRdist sequence similarity was added for clustering within HLA-allele-positive subsets. For co-occurrence clustering, repertoires with fewer than 30,000 or more than 120,000 public chains were excluded, along with several repertoires with anomalous nucleotide sharing. TCRdb limited this immuneACCESS table to in-frame rearrangements with V and J called. A share of clones is missing; checked studies link under half to unresolved V genes, and the rest is unexplained. That table is the source of V, J and clone size, and D and trimming were worked out from the DNA. In this sample the table shows 150,000 to 200,000 clones, roughly 12% of which occur a single time. The top ten clonotypes cover about 7.8% of the sample.

The sample was PBMCs. The chain was built from TRBV6-1 and TRBJ1-1; a tentative D match to TRBD1 spans 5 bases. The clonotype comes from a man over 45 in good health and CMV-seropositive. The nucleotide sequence is given as TGTGCCAGCAGTGAAGCGGGGCAGGGTGTAGGCACTGAAGCTTTCTTT. This yields the protein CASSEAGQGVGTEAFF.